The subject of this entry is one TCR beta chain. As yet, its antigen is unknown. This sample was taken from a study of CD8 T cells in Susac syndrome. The study, taken as a whole, reports: CD4+ repertoires of Susac syndrome patients lacked detectable clonal expansion.

It was with random hexamers that roughly 0.5 to 1 ug RNA was reverse transcribed. Coverage of TCR beta CDR3 amplification by immunoSEQ multiplex PCR extended to 54 Vbeta and 13 Jbeta. TCRdb reprocessed the immunoSEQ multiplex PCR reads with MiXCR, giving one entry per CDR3 protein. The sample lists about 210,000 distinct CDR3 sequences, approximately 94% occurring once. The V end was cut by 4 bases, the J end by 7 bases, with 7 bases between. The CDR3 length is 11 residues. CDR1 and CDR2 from the germline V gene are SGHTA and FQGNSA. The source of this sequence is a human donor with Susac syndrome. Sequenced material: CD4+ T cells from PBMCs. The chain is built from TRBV7-2 and TRBJ1-2, with no clear D. CDR3 DNA sequence: TGTGCCAGCAGCTATGACACTGGCTACACCTTC. Its translation: CASSYDTGYTF.